A selection of T cell receptor beta chains follows, all from one sample in a study of blood T cell repertoires in COVID-19. Generated by immunoSEQ multiplex PCR, the TCRdb table keeps only in-frame clones and is missing some. The sample holds 310,000 or so clones, roughly 86% seen once. Sequenced: peripheral blood. Receptor source: a woman in her thirties who had recovered from COVID-19. Each CDR3 is given with its conserved first and last residue. Fields, in order: J gene, D gene, V gene, clone size, CDR3 DNA, CDR3 protein. D genes are given only for firm matches. Size is omitted from some rows. Given values are once, few, many or a class for expanded clones.

TRBJ2-7 | - | TRBV27 | - | TGTGCCAGCAGTTTAACAGGGACCTACGAGCAGTACTTC | CASSLTGTYEQYF
TRBJ2-5 | - | TRBV7-2 | - | TGTGCCAGCAGCAAACGGACGGGGCAAGAGACCCAGTACTTC | CASSKRTGQETQYF
TRBJ1-1 | - | TRBV27 | - | TGTGCCAGCAGTTATGGTGGGACAAAAGCTTTCTTT | CASSYGGTKAFF
TRBJ1-1 | TRBD1 | TRBV30 | - | TGTGCCTGGGGGGACCGGACAGGGGGAACTGAAGCTTTCTTT | CAWGDRTGGTEAFF
TRBJ2-1 | TRBD1 | TRBV24-1 | - | TGTGCCACCAGTGATAGACAGGGAGACGTTGTTGAGCAGTTCTTC | CATSDRQGDVVEQFF
TRBJ2-1 | TRBD2 | TRBV11-3 | - | TGTGCCAGCAGCTTGACTAGCGGGAGTTTTACACATGAGCAGTTCTTC | CASSLTSGSFTHEQFF
TRBJ2-2 | - | TRBV9 | - | TGTGCCAGCAGCGTAGGGTCGCGAACGTGGACCGGGGAGCTGTTTTTT | CASSVGSRTWTGELFF
TRBJ2-6 | - | TRBV28 | - | TGTGCCAGCACCCCTCGGCAGGGGCCCTGGTCTGGGGCCAACGTCCTGACTTTC | CASTPRQGPWSGANVLTF
TRBJ1-5 | - | TRBV7-8 | - | TGTGCCAGCAGCTTAGTCAGGGGAAGTCAGCCCCAGCATTTT | CASSLVRGSQPQHF
TRBJ1-6 | TRBD1 | TRBV25-1 | once | TGTGCCAGCAGTGATCGGTCAGGGGGTTCACCCCTCCACTTT | CASSDRSGGSPLHF
TRBJ2-6 | - | TRBV7-2 | - | TGTGCCAGCAGCTTAGCGGCCCGGGCCAACGTCCTGACTTTC | CASSLAARANVLTF
TRBJ1-1 | TRBD1 | TRBV10-1 | - | TGCGCCAGCACTACAGGGGGCCGGAACACTGAAGCTTTCTTT | CASTTGGRNTEAFF
TRBJ2-7 | - | TRBV7-8 | - | TGTGCCAGCAGCTTAGCGAGGCAGGGAAACAACGAGCAGTACTTC | CASSLARQGNNEQYF
TRBJ1-1 | - | TRBV5-1 | few | TGCGCCAGCAGCTTGAAGTCACAGAACACTGAAGCTTTCTTT | CASSLKSQNTEAFF
TRBJ1-1 | - | TRBV28 | - | TGTGCCAGCAGTTTATCCGGGGTAAGAGGGCCGGGGAGGAACACTGAAGCTTTCTTT | CASSLSGVRGPGRNTEAFF
TRBJ1-1 | - | TRBV30 | - | TGTGCCTGGAGTGTCGGAGACACTGAAGCTTTCTTT | CAWSVGDTEAFF
TRBJ2-7 | - | TRBV11-3 | - | TGTGCCAGCAGCTTAGCGGGAGCAAACTCCTACGAGCAGTACTTC | CASSLAGANSYEQYF
TRBJ2-7 | TRBD2 | TRBV18 | once | TGTGCCAGCTCACCGCCGGGACTAGCGGGAGGGCCCCACGAGCAGTACTTC | CASSPPGLAGGPHEQYF
TRBJ2-3 | - | TRBV30 | once | TGTGCCTGGAGTCAGGGGGGCCATACAGATACGCAGTATTTT | CAWSQGGHTDTQYF
TRBJ2-1 | - | TRBV6-5 | - | TGTGCCAGCACGAGGACAGACAATGAGCAGTTCTTC | CASTRTDNEQFF
TRBJ2-5 | - | TRBV28 | - | TGTGCCAGCAGTTTTTCGGGGTGGGAGACCCAGTACTTC | CASSFSGWETQYF
TRBJ2-7 | TRBD1 | TRBV28 | once | TGTGCCAGCAGTTCCGGGACAGGGTTCTACGAGCAGTACTTC | CASSSGTGFYEQYF
TRBJ2-5 | TRBD2 | TRBV5-1 | - | TGCGCCAGCAGCTTACTGACTAGCGGGGTAGAGACCCAGTACTTC | CASSLLTSGVETQYF
TRBJ1-2 | - | TRBV4-1 | - | TGCGCCAGCAGCCCGACCGATGGGGGGGTGGGCTACACCTTC | CASSPTDGGVGYTF
TRBJ2-7 | - | TRBV9 | - | TGTGCCAGCAGCCGAGGGGGTGCCTACGAGCAGTACTTC | CASSRGGAYEQYF
TRBJ2-1 | - | TRBV5-4 | - | TGTGCCAGCAGCTTGGCCGAGCGGACTAACAATGAGCAGTTCTTC | CASSLAERTNNEQFF
TRBJ1-2 | - | TRBV12-3/TRBV12-4 | - | TGTGCCAGCAGAATTGGGGGGTATGGCTACACCTTC | CASRIGGYGYTF
TRBJ1-1 | - | TRBV29-1 | - | TGCAGCGCCATACAGGGAGTTCGTACTGAAGCTTTCTTT | CSAIQGVRTEAFF
TRBJ1-3 | - | TRBV3-1/TRBV3-2 | once | TGTGCCAGCAGCCAGATCTCGAGGGCTGGAAACACCATATATTTT | CASSQISRAGNTIYF
TRBJ2-1 | TRBD1 | TRBV9 | - | TGTGCCAGCAGCGGCGACAGGGTCTCCTACAATGAGCAGTTCTTC | CASSGDRVSYNEQFF
TRBJ1-4 | - | TRBV10-3 | - | TGTGCCATCAGTCCCGTTGACATATCAACTAATGAAAAACTGTTTTTT | CAISPVDISTNEKLFF
TRBJ1-5 | - | TRBV28 | - | TGTGCCAGCAGTTTATTCACAGGGTCGGACAATCAGCCCCAGCATTTT | CASSLFTGSDNQPQHF
TRBJ2-7 | - | TRBV5-4 | - | TGTGCCACACGTGGGCCGACCTACGAGCAGTACTTC | CATRGPTYEQYF
TRBJ1-2 | - | TRBV7-2 | few | TGTGCCAGCAGCGAGGGTGGTTATGGCTACACCTTC | CASSEGGYGYTF
TRBJ1-1 | - | TRBV6-5 | - | TGTGCCAGCAGTTACCTGGGCCAGAACACTGAAGCTTTCTTT | CASSYLGQNTEAFF
TRBJ1-5 | - | TRBV4-1 | few | TGCGCCAGCAGCCCCCCAGGAGGGCAGCCCCAGCATTTT | CASSPPGGQPQHF
TRBJ1-2 | TRBD1 | TRBV29-1 | - | TGCAGCGCCCCAGGGACAGGGGGGGCTGGCTACACCTTC | CSAPGTGGAGYTF
TRBJ2-7 | - | TRBV18 | once | TGTGCCAGCTCACCCCAGGGCTCCTACGAGCAGTACTTC | CASSPQGSYEQYF
TRBJ2-5 | - | TRBV13 | - | TGTGCCAGCAGCCCGTCCGGGGACCAAGAGACCCAGTACTTC | CASSPSGDQETQYF
TRBJ2-3 | TRBD2 | TRBV27 | - | TGTGCCAGCAGCCCTCTTCCGGGGACTAGCGGGAGGGAATGGGCAGATACGCAGTATTTT | CASSPLPGTSGREWADTQYF
TRBJ2-3 | - | TRBV24-1 | - | TGTGCCACCAGTGGGGGGCCCGCAGATACGCAGTATTTT | CATSGGPADTQYF